These 25 T cell receptor beta chains were all obtained from the same sample, sequenced in a study of T cell clonality in common variable immunodeficiency. Using immunoSEQ multiplex PCR, the repertoire was profiled, and TCRdb retains in-frame clones only, with some absent. The repertoire consists of tens of thousands of clones, none detected only once. Sequencing was done on a sample of peripheral blood mononuclear cells. The receptors originated from a person aged 18 to 70 in good health.

This clone was counted ten times or more. The read terminates 3 residues before the CDR3 end, so the remaining end is supplied by the germline J gene. The rearrangement links TRBV20-1 to TRBJ1-5; D unresolved. V was cut by 3 bases and J by 4 bases, with 13 bases left in between. The CDR3 extends over 14 amino acids. Germline V gene sequence: CDR1 DFQATT, CDR2 SNEGSKA (reference sequence). The CDR3 protein is CSARDSRGNQPQHF. The DNA read from the CDR3 is TGCAGTGCTAGGGACTCTCGAGGAAATCAGCCC.

The sample holds a few counts of this clone. Read sequence stops 3 residues before the CDR3 end, and the germline J gene provides the missing end. The V call is TRBV10-2, the J call TRBJ2-7, with D possibly TRBD2 on 5 matching bases. The V gene lost 3 bases and the J gene lost 5 bases, with 8 bases spanning the gap. Germline CDR1 reads WSHSY; CDR2 reads SAAADI. The CDR3 spans 12 residues. Here the CDR3 reads CASSDAADEQYF. The covered CDR3 bases are TGCGCCAGCAGTGACGCAGCGGACGAG.

Remarks on this clone: Sequencing ends 3 residues short of the CDR3 end; the germline J gene provides the rest. The J gene is TRBJ2-7, the V gene TRBV10-2, with 9 bases fitting TRBD1. The trim removed 5 bases at V and 6 bases at J, leaving 2 bases unmatched. The CDR3 has 12 residues. Germline assignment: CDR1 WSHSY and CDR2 SAAADI. The sequenced part of the CDR3 DNA is TGCGCCAGCAGTTCGACAGGGGGCGAG. Protein product: CASSSTGGE. In full, the CDR3 reads CASSSTGGEQYF.

By proportion, this clone is medium-sized (0.01 to 0.1%). CDR3 DNA, as far as it was read: TGTGCCAGCAGCCCGACAGCGGGGGGGCGAGAGACC. Its translation is CASSPTAGGRET. The whole CDR3 sequence is CASSPTAGGRETQYF. This rearrangement joins TRBV7-3 to TRBJ2-5; 10 bases are shared with TRBD2. The CDR3 is cut off 3 residues early in the read; its end comes from the germline J gene. This CDR3 spans 15 amino acids. V was pared by 5 bases and J by 4 bases, with 7 bases of the junction left unmatched. The V gene's germline CDR1 is SGHTA and CDR2 FQGTGA.

This clone has at least ten counts. Read sequence stops 3 residues before the CDR3 end, and the germline J gene provides the missing end. The rearrangement uses TRBV7-9 and TRBJ2-2; a possible D gene is TRBD2 (6 bases). The CDR3 extends over 14 amino acids. Germline CDR1 SEHNR, CDR2 FQNEAQ (reference sequence). Trimming cost V 9 bases and J 2 bases, with 13 bases left between them. The DNA read from the CDR3 is TGTGCCAGTAACTGGGACTCCAACACCGGGGAG. This sequence encodes CASNWDSNTGE. The complete CDR3 reads CASNWDSNTGELFF.

This clone was seen more than once but under ten times. The sequence runs out 3 residues before the end of the CDR3; the remainder is reconstructed from the germline J gene. The V gene is TRBV7-9, the J gene TRBJ2-7, with 11 positions matching TRBD1. Germline V gene sequence: CDR1 SEHNR, CDR2 FQNEAQ (reference sequence). V gave up 4 bases and J gave up 2 bases; unmatched junction bases: 4. The CDR3 is 15 residues long. Incomplete CDR3 DNA: TGTGCCAGCAGCTCGGGACAGGGGGGACCCTACGAG. Its protein is CASSSGQGGPYE. The full CDR3 reads CASSSGQGGPYEQYF. The complete variable domain, with remaining parts taken from reference TRBV7-9 and TRBJ2-7, reads DTGVSQNPRHKITKRGQNVTFRCDPISEHNRLYWYRQTLGQGPEFLTYFQNEAQLEKSRLLSDRFSAERPKGSFSTLEIQRTEQGDSAMYLCASSSGQGGPYEQYFGPGTRLTVT.

A few counts support this clone. The read falls 3 residues short of the CDR3 end, and the missing part is taken from the germline J gene. The chain joins TRBV5-1 to TRBJ2-1, with D hard to call. Germline V gives CDR1 SGHRS, CDR2 YFSETQ. CDR3 length: 13 residues. The V and J ends lost 0 bases and 3 bases respectively, with 4 bases between them. The CDR3 DNA, read in part, is TGCGCCAGCAGCTTGGACAGCTACAATGAG. Its translation: CASSLDSYNE. The whole CDR3 sequence is CASSLDSYNEQFF. Filled out from reference TRBV5-1 and TRBJ2-1, the complete variable domain reads KAGVTQTPRYLIKTRGQQVTLSCSPISGHRSVSWYQQTPGQGLQFLFEYFSETQRNKGNFPGRFSGRQFSNSRSEMNVSTLELGDSALYLCASSLDSYNEQFFGPGTRLTVL.

There are a few counts of this clone. The read is 3 residues too short to cover the CDR3 end, so that end is filled in from the germline J gene. The rearrangement joins TRBV30 to TRBJ1-1; no clear D. Germline V gene sequence: CDR1 GTSNPN, CDR2 SVGIG (reference sequence). CDR3 size: 13 residues. V shed 3 bases and J shed 1 base, with 9 bases lying between them. The part of the CDR3 DNA that was read is TGTGCCTGGAGCAGGCCGGCGAACACTGAA. Translation gives CAWSRPANTE. The complete CDR3 protein is CAWSRPANTEAFF.

With respect to this clone: The read falls 3 residues short of the CDR3 end, and the missing part is taken from the germline J gene. This rearrangement joins TRBV30 to TRBJ2-2; TRBD2 matches at 14 bases. CDR3 length: 13 amino acids. CDR1 is GTSNPN, CDR2 SVGIG, per germline (reference sequence). Incomplete CDR3 DNA: TGTGCCTGGCGACTAGCGGGGGGGCGAAGG. Translating gives CAWRLAGGRR. The entire CDR3 protein is CAWRLAGGRRLFF.

This clone was seen a handful of times. The read terminates 3 residues ahead of where the CDR3 ends, so the germline J gene completes it. The gene calls are TRBV2 and TRBJ2-7; 10 nucleotides agree with TRBD2. Germline loops: CDR1 SNHLY, CDR2 FYNNEI. V gave up 6 bases and J gave up 3 bases; unmatched junction bases: 8. CDR3 length equals 15 residues. The covered CDR3 bases are TGTGCCAGCAGGGAACGACTAGCGGGTCTCTACGAG. It specifies CASRERLAGLYE. Given in full, the CDR3 is CASRERLAGLYEQYF.

At least ten counts were recorded for this clone. The read finishes 3 residues shy of the CDR3 end, and the germline J gene is used to complete it. The genes are TRBV30 and TRBJ2-7; D remains unclear. Germline lookup yields CDR1 GTSNPN and CDR2 SVGIG (reference sequence). The ends were cut back, 2 bases at V and 0 bases at J, with 5 bases in the middle. The CDR3 totals 12 residues. The CDR3 sequence is CAWSQSSYEQYF. The CDR3 bases that were read are TGTGCCTGGAGTCAGTCCTCCTACGAG.

The sample holds many counts of this clone. The CDR3 end lies 3 residues beyond the end of the read and is filled in from the germline J gene. The chain is built from TRBV7-6 and TRBJ2-7, with a tentative D call TRBD1 (6 bases). This CDR3 has 18 amino acids. The germline gives CDR1 SGHVS, CDR2 FNYEAQ. Trimming removed 1 base at V and 0 bases at J, with 19 bases between. The CDR3 spells CASSLGGSLGASSYEQYF. Partial CDR3 DNA: TGTGCCAGCAGCTTAGGTGGGAGTTTGGGGGCGAGCTCCTACGAG.

With regard to this clone: Read data end 3 residues before the CDR3 end; the end is taken from the germline J gene. V gene TRBV20-1 combines with J gene TRBJ2-7; possibly TRBD1 for D (6 bases). This CDR3 has 13 amino acids. The germline gives CDR1 DFQATT, CDR2 SNEGSKA (reference sequence). Trimming removed 5 bases from V and 3 bases from J, with 14 bases in between. The CDR3 bases that were read are TGCAGTGCTCCAGGGGCCGGGTACTACGAG. Translation: CSAPGAGYYE. In full, the CDR3 reads CSAPGAGYYEQYF.

This clone has at least ten counts. Sequencing ends 3 residues short of the CDR3 end; the germline J gene provides the rest. The rearrangement uses TRBV5-1 and TRBJ2-5, with D possibly being TRBD1 (7 bases). Germline CDR1 is SGHRS and CDR2 is YFSETQ. V was trimmed by 8 bases and J by 4 bases, leaving 21 bases between them. The CDR3 contains 15 residues. The sequenced CDR3 bases are TGCGCCAGTAGGGACAGTCCTCAGGGGGGAGAGACC. Residues: CASRDSPQGGET. The CDR3 reads in full as CASRDSPQGGETQYF.

This clone showed up many times. The read ends 3 residues early relative to the CDR3; the germline J gene fills the gap. J is TRBJ2-3 and V is TRBV9, with 9 bases identical to TRBD2. Germline CDR1 reads SGDLS; CDR2 reads YYNGEE. CDR3 length: 16 residues. The sequenced part of the CDR3 DNA is TGTGCCAGCAGCGTCTGGTCTAGCGGGACCCATGAAACG. Encoded protein: CASSVWSSGTHET. The complete CDR3 protein is CASSVWSSGTHETQYF. The full variable domain, with the rest looked up from reference TRBV9 and TRBJ2-3, is DSGVTQTPKHLITATGQRVTLRCSPRSGDLSVYWYQQSLDQGLQFLIQYYNGEERAKGNILERFSAQQFPDLHSELNLSSLELGDSALYFCASSVWSSGTHETQYFGPGTRLTVL.

This clone showed up just a few times. One end of the junction varies from germline; a read error may be responsible. Here the CDR3 reads CASPPSEGGNTIYF. The sequenced part of the CDR3 DNA is TGTGCCAGCCCACCATCAGAAGGGGGAAACACC. This chain connects TRBV18 to TRBJ1-3; no reliable D call. The CDR3 end lies 3 residues beyond the end of the read and is filled in from the germline J gene. This CDR3 is built from 14 residues. Germline CDR1 and CDR2: KGHSH and LQKENI.

This clone has more than one count but fewer than ten. The observed sequence ends 3 residues before the CDR3 terminus, with the missing tail filled in from the germline J gene. This chain links TRBV11-2 with TRBJ2-7, with a possible D match to TRBD1 (6 bases). Germline loops: CDR1 SGHAT, CDR2 FQNNGV. V lost 2 bases to trimming and J lost 4 bases, with 15 bases between them. This CDR3 region has 15 residues. The part of the CDR3 DNA that was read is TGTGCCAGCAGCTTACAGGGGCGATTTACTTACGAG. Residues: CASSLQGRFTYE. The entire CDR3 is CASSLQGRFTYEQYF. The variable domain in full, completed from reference TRBV11-2 and TRBJ2-7, reads EAGVAQSPRYKIIEKRQSVAFWCNPISGHATLYWYQQILGQGPKLLIQFQNNGVVDDSQLPKDRFSAERLKGVDSTLKIQPAKLEDSAVYLCASSLQGRFTYEQYFGPGTRLTVT.

This clone has a count of ten or more. The CDR3 protein is CAIRTGDYNEQFF. Partial CDR3 DNA: TGTGCCATCAGGACAGGGGACTACAATGAG. The chain links TRBV10-3 to TRBJ2-1; 8 bases agree with TRBD1. The CDR3 end falls 3 residues outside the read, so it is completed with the germline J gene. The length of the CDR3 is 13 residues. Germline trimming cut 6 bases from V and 3 bases from J; bases unmatched to any gene: 1. The germline V gene has CDR1 ENHRY and CDR2 SYGVKD.

This clone was counted at least ten times. The read terminates 3 residues before the CDR3 end, so the remaining end is supplied by the germline J gene. The chain couples TRBV7-3 to TRBJ2-7; D might be TRBD1 (6 bases). V lost 4 bases and J lost 4, with 23 bases in between. The germline V gene encodes CDR1 SGHTA and CDR2 FQGTGA. The CDR3 extends over 17 amino acids. Incomplete CDR3 DNA: TGTGCCAGCAGCTGGGGAACAGGGCCCACTAATTCTTACGAG. The encoded protein is CASSWGTGPTNSYE. The whole CDR3 sequence is CASSWGTGPTNSYEQYF.

The table lists this clone with many counts. The read ends 3 residues shy of where the CDR3 ends; the end is completed using the germline J gene. The rearrangement links TRBV10-3 to TRBJ2-7, with 8 bases matching TRBD1. Germline-derived CDR1 and CDR2 are ENHRY and SYGVKD. The V and J ends lost 2 bases and 3 bases, in that order; junction bases with no gene match: 12. The CDR3 is 17 residues long. The CDR3: CAISEGPTDRGDYEQYF. CDR3 bases read: TGTGCCATCAGTGAGGGTCCCACCGACAGGGGCGACTACGAG.

A note on this clone: The read is 3 residues too short to cover the CDR3 end, so that end is filled in from the germline J gene. The chain couples TRBV2 to TRBJ1-2; 9 nucleotides agree with TRBD1. The CDR3 consists of 13 residues. The germline V gene has CDR1 SNHLY and CDR2 FYNNEI. The sequenced part of the CDR3 DNA is TGTGCCAGCGCGACAGGGGGATCAGGTGAC. Protein: CASATGGSGD. The full-length CDR3 reads as CASATGGSGDYTF.

This clone was counted only a few times. Read sequence stops 3 residues before the CDR3 end, and the germline J gene provides the missing end. V gene TRBV30 combines with J gene TRBJ2-7; TRBD2 matches at 8 bases. This CDR3 comprises 16 residues. V shed 3 bases and J 4 bases; nucleotides not matched to a gene: 14. Germline V gene sequence: CDR1 GTSNPN, CDR2 SVGIG (reference sequence). The CDR3 bases that were read are TGTGCCTGGAGGCGGGGATCCAGCGGGAGTGTGTACGAG. It translates to CAWRRGSSGSVYE. The whole CDR3 protein reads CAWRRGSSGSVYEQYF. Using reference TRBV30 and TRBJ2-7 for the parts outside the CDR3, the full variable domain is SQTIHQWPATLVQPVGSPLSLECTVEGTSNPNLYWYRQAAGRGLQLLFYSVGIGQISSEVPQNLSASRPQDRQFILSSKKLLLSDSGFYLCAWRRGSSGSVYEQYFGPGTRLTVT.

In regard to this clone: Read sequence stops 3 residues before the CDR3 end, and the germline J gene provides the missing end. The chain recombines TRBV19 with TRBJ1-3; D is undetermined. The CDR3 covers 17 residues. The V end was cut by 2 bases, the J end by 0 bases, with 14 bases between. Germline V gene lookup returns CDR1 LNHDA and CDR2 SQIVND (reference sequence). The CDR3 here is CASSISPLTVSGNTIYF. The DNA read from the CDR3 is TGTGCCAGTAGTATATCCCCTCTAACAGTCTCTGGAAACACC.

This clone appeared many times. The CDR3 extends 3 residues past the end of the read, so its final part is completed from the germline J gene. J is TRBJ2-5 and V is TRBV7-2; 7 positions match TRBD2. The CDR3 is 14 residues long. The germline CDR1 and CDR2 sequences are SGHTA and FQGNSA. The V gene end was trimmed by 0 bases and the J gene end by 5 bases; junction bases not matched to a gene: 3. CDR3 residues: CASSLAGGGETQYF. The DNA read from the CDR3 is TGTGCCAGCAGCTTAGCGGGGGGAGGGGAGACC.

The table lists this clone with a few counts. Sequencing ends 3 residues short of the CDR3 end; the germline J gene provides the rest. This chain connects TRBV5-1 to TRBJ2-5; D remains unclear. This CDR3 region has 13 residues. The V end lost 0 bases, the J end lost 2 bases, and 5 bases lay between the germline ends. Germline V gives CDR1 SGHRS, CDR2 YFSETQ. Here the CDR3 reads CASSLGAQETQYF. Partial CDR3 DNA: TGCGCCAGCAGCTTGGGGGCACAAGAGACC.